These 9 T cell receptor beta chains originate from one sample sequenced in a study of shared clonotypes between healthy human individuals (dated by TCRdb to 2020 to 2021). The receptor library was made with the immunoSEQ multiplex PCR assay. TCRdb obtained this table from immuneACCESS and retained in-frame rearrangements with V and J assigned. These tables miss some clones; where compared with another copy, unresolved V genes account for less than half of the shortfall, and the remainder is unexplained. A total of roughly 2 million clones appear in this sample, approximately 94% of them only once. Jointly, the top ten make up roughly 0.13% of the sample. Material: naive CD4+ T cells sorted from blood. The cell subset or site label of this sample denotes: CD45RA+ positively selected. The receptors originated from a man between 18 and 29 years old in good health.

V and J are TRBV7-9 and TRBJ2-1; D not resolved. Germline V lookup: CDR1 SEHNR, CDR2 FQNEAQ (reference sequence). The CDR3 consists of 14 residues. The germline V and J ends were trimmed by 4 bases and 6 bases, with 13 bases remaining between them. CDR3 in amino acids: CASSSSALINEQFF. As DNA, the CDR3 is TGTGCCAGCAGCTCGTCGGCCCTCATCAATGAGCAGTTCTTC.

The chain is built from TRBV27 and TRBJ1-4; D gene ambiguous. The V and J ends lost 0 bases and 7 bases respectively, with 15 bases between them. The CDR3 is made up of 16 amino acids. Germline CDR1 is MNHEY and CDR2 is SMNVEV (reference sequence). CDR3 DNA: TGTGCCAGCAGTTTATCGATTGCAGTCCAAAGTGAAAAACTGTTTTTT. Protein sequence: CASSLSIAVQSEKLFF. The full variable domain, in which reference TRBV27 and TRBJ1-4 provide the parts outside the CDR3, is EAQVTQNPRYLITVTGKKLTVTCSQNMNHEYMSWYRQDPGLGLRQIYYSMNVEVTDKGDVPEGYKVSRKEKRNFPLILESPSPNQTSLYFCASSLSIAVQSEKLFFGSGTQLSVL.

The CDR3 DNA reads TGTGCCAGCAGCTTAGTCCCAACAGGGCGCAGGAAGAGGAATCAGCCCCAGCATTTT. This gives the protein CASSLVPTGRRKRNQPQHF. The V and J genes are TRBV11-3 and TRBJ1-5; D perhaps matches TRBD1 (6 bases). V gave up 1 base and J gave up 4 bases, with 23 bases separating them. Germline V gene lookup returns CDR1 SGHNT and CDR2 YENEEA. The CDR3 is 19 amino acids. The full variable domain, completed using reference TRBV11-3 and TRBJ1-5, is EAGVVQSPRYKIIEKKQPVAFWCNPISGHNTLYWYLQNLGQGPELLIRYENEEAVDDSQLPKDRFSAERLKGVDSTLKIQPAELGDSAVYLCASSLVPTGRRKRNQPQHFGDGTRLSIL.

This chain connects TRBV6-1 to TRBJ1-6, with D maybe TRBD1 (5 bases). CDR1 and CDR2 (germline): MNHNS, SASEGT. This CDR3 is 13 amino acids long. Deletions cut 11 bases from V and 4 bases from J, with 12 bases between. CDR3 sequence (DNA): TGTGCCGTCCGGCAGGGATATAATTCACCCCTCCACTTT. Encoded protein: CAVRQGYNSPLHF.

The CDR3 protein is CASTSLKDGYTF. The CDR3 DNA reads as TGTGCCAGCACCTCCCTTAAAGATGGCTACACCTTC. This chain joins TRBV11-3 and TRBJ1-2; D is unresolved. CDR1 and CDR2 (germline): SGHNT, YENEEA. The V end was cut by 7 bases, the J end by 6 bases, with 12 bases between. The length of the CDR3 is 12 residues. Full variable domain (missing parts from reference TRBV11-3 and TRBJ1-2): EAGVVQSPRYKIIEKKQPVAFWCNPISGHNTLYWYLQNLGQGPELLIRYENEEAVDDSQLPKDRFSAERLKGVDSTLKIQPAELGDSAVYLCASTSLKDGYTFGSGTRLTVV.

The chain employs TRBV4-1 and TRBJ2-7, with 9 bases fitting TRBD1. After removal of 4 bases from V and 2 bases from J, the junction contained 9 bases not matched to a gene. Germline CDR1 is MGHRA and CDR2 is YSYEKL. The CDR3 runs 16 residues. The CDR3 sequence: CASSRDPGQGAYEQYF. For the CDR3, the DNA is TGCGCCAGCAGCCGAGATCCGGGACAGGGAGCCTACGAGCAGTACTTC.

The V and J genes are TRBV2 and TRBJ2-1; TRBD2 matches 8 bases. Germline V gene data show CDR1 as SNHLY and CDR2 as FYNNEI. Unmatched junction bases numbered 9, after V lost 6 bases and J lost 2 bases. CDR3 length: 16 amino acids. The DNA of the CDR3 is TGTGCCAGCAGCCAAACCCCGGGACTAGCCTACAATGAGCAGTTCTTC. Translated, it gives CASSQTPGLAYNEQFF.

This chain links TRBV10-3 with TRBJ2-5, with D possibly TRBD1 on 6 matching bases. Trimming shortened V by 3 bases and J by 0 bases, and 8 bases separated the two germline ends. The V gene's germline CDR1 is ENHRY and CDR2 SYGVKD. The CDR3 has 14 residues. The CDR3 sequence: CAISDGQYQETQYF. The CDR3 DNA follows: TGTGCCATCAGTGATGGACAGTACCAAGAGACCCAGTACTTC.

The chain uses TRBV7-9 and TRBJ2-1; D gene unclear. The V end lost 6 bases, the J end lost 0 bases, and 15 bases lay between the germline ends. The CDR3 contains 16 residues. Per the germline V gene, CDR1 is SEHNR and CDR2 is FQNEAQ (reference sequence). In nucleotides, the CDR3 is TGTGCCAGCAGATCCGCTTGGGCCTACTCCTACAATGAGCAGTTCTTC. Encoded protein: CASRSAWAYSYNEQFF.